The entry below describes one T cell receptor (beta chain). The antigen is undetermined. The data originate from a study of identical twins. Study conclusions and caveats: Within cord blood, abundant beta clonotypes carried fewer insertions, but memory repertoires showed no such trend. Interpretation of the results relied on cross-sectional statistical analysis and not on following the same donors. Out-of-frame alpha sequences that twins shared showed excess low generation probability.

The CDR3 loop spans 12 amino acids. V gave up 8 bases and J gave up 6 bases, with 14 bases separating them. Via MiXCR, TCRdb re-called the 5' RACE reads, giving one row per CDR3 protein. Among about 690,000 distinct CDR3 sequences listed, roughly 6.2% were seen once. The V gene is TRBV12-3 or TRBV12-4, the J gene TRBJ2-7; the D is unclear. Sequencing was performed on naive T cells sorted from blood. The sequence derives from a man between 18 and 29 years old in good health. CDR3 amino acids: CASGWQLGEQYF. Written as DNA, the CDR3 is TGTGCCAGCGGATGGCAGCTAGGCGAGCAGTACTTC.